This T cell receptor (beta chain) comes out of a study of regulatory T cells in long-lasting Graves disease. Documented time point: newly diagnosed GD, antithyroid drugs for less than 3 months. RNA isolated from PBMCs was used to make the TCR library. It was by American Thyroid Association guidelines that Graves' disease was diagnosed. The authors drew patients from an endocrinology department in Xi'an, China. Arm-PCR of CDR3 regions with iRepertoire HTBI primers generated TCR beta libraries. A single record per CDR3 protein comes from TCRdb applying MiXCR to the multiplex PCR reads. The sample lists around 360,000 distinct CDR3 sequences; 15% to 20% were seen once. This clonotype was detected a few times. With 4 bases removed from V and 2 bases from J, the gap between germline ends came to 11 bases. CDR3 length: 15 residues. Germline V gene sequence: CDR1 ENHRY, CDR2 SYGVKD. The same specimen was also included in a second study, on T cells in Graves' hyperthyroidism and ophthalmopathy.

The receptor comes from a young woman with Graves disease. The V and J genes are TRBV10-3 and TRBJ1-4; D remains ambiguous. Sequenced material: peripheral blood mononuclear cells (PBMCs), taken at new diagnosis, from a patient treated with antithyroid drugs. The CDR3 is CAISAGPQTNEKLFF. In DNA, the CDR3 is TGTGCCATCAGTGCAGGCCCCCAGACTAATGAAAAACTGTTTTTT.